This TCR beta chain was sequenced in a study of monozygotic twins with inflammatory bowel disease. Study outcomes and limitations: The analysis failed to separate different T cell subtypes.

On this clonotype itself: What it recognizes is unknown.

Looked up from germline, CDR1 is DFQATT and CDR2 is SNEGSKA (reference sequence). The CDR3 is 15 residues long. TCRdb reprocessed the 5' RACE reads, with one entry per CDR3 protein and no DNA. This repertoire includes over 200,000 distinct CDR3 sequences. The chain joins TRBV20-1 to TRBJ2-2; TCRdb outputs TRBD2, but without DNA this stays unchecked. The receptor's source is a human donor with ulcerative colitis or Crohn's disease, or a healthy co-twin of an affected twin (not recorded which). The source material was blood. The CDR3 spells CSAPQPGLPTGELFF.